A single sample gave rise to the 17 T cell receptor beta chains below, sequenced in a study of blood T cell repertoires in COVID-19. Data came from immunoSEQ multiplex PCR; TCRdb stores just in-frame clones and leaves some out. The data show 60,000 to 90,000 clones, roughly 70% seen once. Sequencing was carried out using peripheral blood. These TCRs come from a human donor with acute or convalescent COVID-19. The donor label of this sample is uncertain.

This clone was observed once. The genes are TRBV6-5 and TRBJ2-7, with D possibly matching TRBD2 (6 bases). V shed 6 bases and J shed 2 bases, with 14 bases lying between them. Germline CDR1 is MNHEY and CDR2 is SVGAGI. The CDR3 is 14 residues long. The CDR3 sequence is CASRNPGLPYEQYV. CDR3 DNA sequence: TGTGCCAGCAGGAATCCGGGACTGCCCTACGAGCAGTACGTC.

CDR3 sequence (DNA): TGTGCCAGCAGCTTGGTCCAGGGACTCTACGAGCAGTACGTC. It codes for CASSLVQGLYEQYV. The chain combines TRBV5-8 with TRBJ2-7; maybe TRBD2 (6 bases). Trimming removed 0 bases from V and 3 bases from J, with 10 bases in between. Germline V gene lookup returns CDR1 SGHTS and CDR2 YDEGEE. This CDR3 contains 14 residues.

The chain uses TRBV4-1 and TRBJ2-5, with TRBD2 as a possible D gene (5 bases). The CDR3 extends over 15 amino acids. The V end was cut by 0 bases, the J end by 5 bases, with 13 bases between. The germline CDR1 and CDR2 sequences are MGHRA and YSYEKL. In DNA form, the CDR3 reads TGCGCCAGCAGCCAAGATGGGAGAGGGATGGAGACCCAGTACTTC. This codes for CASSQDGRGMETQYF.

The J gene is TRBJ1-1, the V gene TRBV9, with 9 bases identical to TRBD1. The ends lost 3 bases at V and 4 bases at J; junction bases unmatched: 4. The CDR3 extends over 14 amino acids. Germline CDR1 reads SGDLS; CDR2 reads YYNGEE. The CDR3 spells CASSEQGAGTEAFF. Written as DNA, the CDR3 is TGTGCCAGCAGCGAACAGGGGGCTGGCACTGAAGCTTTCTTT. The variable domain in full, completed from reference TRBV9 and TRBJ1-1, reads DSGVTQTPKHLITATGQRVTLRCSPRSGDLSVYWYQQSLDQGLQFLIQYYNGEERAKGNILERFSAQQFPDLHSELNLSSLELGDSALYFCASSEQGAGTEAFFGQGTRLTVV.

The V gene is TRBV14, the J gene TRBJ1-1; maybe TRBD1 (6 bases). The ends were cut back, 1 base at V and 4 bases at J, with 10 bases in the middle. Per the germline V gene, CDR1 is SGHDN and CDR2 is FVKESK. The CDR3 totals 14 residues. The CDR3 DNA sequence: TGTGCCAGCAGCCAAGTAACAGGGCGCACTGAAGCTTTCTTT. Its translation is CASSQVTGRTEAFF.

This chain links TRBV5-1 with TRBJ1-1; 7 bases map to TRBD1. Germline CDR1 SGHRS, CDR2 YFSETQ. The CDR3 sequence is 16 residues long. After removal of 4 bases from V and 5 bases from J, the junction contained 14 bases not matched to a gene. The CDR3 sequence: CASSPNRGGMATEAFF. The CDR3 DNA sequence: TGCGCCAGCAGCCCTAACAGGGGAGGTATGGCGACTGAAGCTTTCTTT.

This clone was seen once. This chain uses TRBV9 with TRBJ2-3; 7 bases are a match to TRBD2. With V trimmed by 4 bases and J by 1 base, 12 bases remained unmatched. CDR3 length equals 17 residues. Germline assignment: CDR1 SGDLS and CDR2 YYNGEE. The CDR3: CASSQYTSAFRTDTQYF. As DNA, the CDR3 is TGTGCCAGCAGCCAATACACTAGCGCCTTTCGCACAGATACGCAGTATTTT.

This clone was detected only a few times. V usage is TRBV27 and J usage is TRBJ2-7; no reliable D call. Germline CDR1 is MNHEY and CDR2 is SMNVEV (reference sequence). The CDR3 has 13 amino acids. V lost 8 bases and J lost 1, with 12 bases in between. DNA for the CDR3: TGTGCCAGCCGGTTTGGGCCTTCCTACGAGCAGTACTTC. Residues: CASRFGPSYEQYF.

This clone was detected only once. This chain joins TRBV6-2 or TRBV6-3 and TRBJ1-6; a weak D match, TRBD1 (5 bases). The V and J ends lost 2 bases and 9 bases respectively, with 11 bases between them. The CDR3 sequence is 14 residues long. From germline, CDR1 is MNHEY and CDR2 SVGEGT. This CDR3 reads CASSYPDKTSPLHF. As DNA, the CDR3 is TGTGCCAGCAGTTACCCGGACAAGACTTCACCCCTCCACTTT.

This clone was observed a few times. The V and J genes are TRBV5-8 and TRBJ1-6, with a tentative D call TRBD1 (5 bases). Trimming removed 7 bases at V and 7 bases at J, with 18 bases between. The CDR3 runs 15 residues. Per germline, CDR1 SGHTS and CDR2 YDEGEE. CDR3: CASSGQGGKNSPLHF. CDR3 sequence (DNA): TGTGCCAGCTCAGGGCAGGGCGGCAAAAATTCACCCCTCCACTTT.

This clone was counted only a few times. The rearrangement joins TRBV27 to TRBJ2-3, with a possible D match to TRBD1 (5 bases). V dropped 3 bases and J dropped 2 bases, with 12 bases sitting between them. Germline values: CDR1 MNHEY, CDR2 SMNVEV (reference sequence). CDR3 length: 15 amino acids. DNA of the CDR3: TGTGCCAGCAGTTTTGGCTCCAGGGCCACAGATACGCAGTATTTT. Protein product: CASSFGSRATDTQYF.

A single count supports this clone. The chain recombines TRBV27 with TRBJ1-1; D is uncertain. Germline V lookup: CDR1 MNHEY, CDR2 SMNVEV (reference sequence). The CDR3 covers 13 residues. V lost 3 bases and J lost 4, with 9 bases in between. This CDR3 reads CASSFREGTEAFF. The CDR3 coding sequence is TGTGCCAGCAGTTTCCGGGAGGGCACTGAAGCTTTCTTT.

The gene calls are TRBV19 and TRBJ1-4; D is unresolved. Germline CDR1 and CDR2: LNHDA and SQIVND (reference sequence). V gave up 8 bases and J gave up 8 bases, with 15 bases separating them. The CDR3 spans 13 residues. The CDR3 nucleotides read TGTGCCAGTGCTAGGCGAGATGCGGAAAAACTGTTTTTT. Its protein product is CASARRDAEKLFF.

The V gene is TRBV5-6, the J gene TRBJ1-4, with D possibly being TRBD1 (5 bases). Per the germline V gene, CDR1 is SGHDT and CDR2 is YYEEEE. The CDR3 runs 18 residues. V lost 6 bases and J lost 0, with 21 bases in between. CDR3 in DNA: TGTGCCAGCACCCGGGGGGGTCTTCTACGATCAACTAATGAAAAACTGTTTTTT. It yields the protein CASTRGGLLRSTNEKLFF. The full variable domain, with the rest looked up from reference TRBV5-6 and TRBJ1-4, is DAGVTQSPTHLIKTRGQQVTLRCSPKSGHDTVSWYQQALGQGPQFIFQYYEEEERQRGNFPDRFSGHQFPNYSSELNVNALLLGDSALYLCASTRGGLLRSTNEKLFFGSGTQLSVL.

This clone was recorded once. This chain joins TRBV2 and TRBJ1-5; 9 nucleotides align to TRBD1. J lost 6 bases, V lost 6 bases, and 9 bases had no gene match. Germline V lookup: CDR1 SNHLY, CDR2 FYNNEI. The CDR3 totals 15 residues. CDR3 protein: CASSLDRGDSQPQHF. In DNA, the CDR3 is TGTGCCAGCAGCTTAGACAGGGGGGATAGTCAGCCCCAGCATTTT.

J is TRBJ1-2 and V is TRBV6-1, with 8 bases fitting TRBD1. The V gene's germline CDR1 is MNHNS and CDR2 SASEGT. The V gene end was trimmed by 7 bases and the J gene end by 4 bases; junction bases not matched to a gene: 11. The CDR3 spans 15 residues. The CDR3 DNA sequence: TGTGCCAGCAATCCCGGACAGGGCTTCTTCTATGGCTACACCTTC. Amino acids: CASNPGQGFFYGYTF.

V gene TRBV23-1 combines with J gene TRBJ1-6, with 9 bases matching TRBD1. TRBV23-1 is designated an ORF whose function remains uncertain. The CDR3 extends over 15 amino acids. Losses at the gene ends were 4 bases for V and 8 bases for J; bases not matched to a gene: 6. CDR3 nucleotide sequence: TGCGCCAGCAGTCCGAGGACAGGGGAGGATTCACCCCTCCACTTT. It yields the protein CASSPRTGEDSPLHF.